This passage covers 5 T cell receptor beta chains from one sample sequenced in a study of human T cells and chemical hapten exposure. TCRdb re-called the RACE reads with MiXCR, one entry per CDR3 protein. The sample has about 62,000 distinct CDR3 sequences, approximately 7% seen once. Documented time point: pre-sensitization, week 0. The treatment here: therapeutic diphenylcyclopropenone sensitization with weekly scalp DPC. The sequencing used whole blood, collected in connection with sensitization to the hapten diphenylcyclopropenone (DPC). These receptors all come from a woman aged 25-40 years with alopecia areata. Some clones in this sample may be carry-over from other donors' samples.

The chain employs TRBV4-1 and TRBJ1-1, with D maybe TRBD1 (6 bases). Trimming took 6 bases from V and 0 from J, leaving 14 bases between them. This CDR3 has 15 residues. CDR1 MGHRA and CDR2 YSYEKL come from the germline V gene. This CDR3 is CASSPDRTLNTEAFF. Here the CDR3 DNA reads TGCGCCAGCAGTCCCGACAGGACCCTGAACACTGAAGCTTTCTTT.

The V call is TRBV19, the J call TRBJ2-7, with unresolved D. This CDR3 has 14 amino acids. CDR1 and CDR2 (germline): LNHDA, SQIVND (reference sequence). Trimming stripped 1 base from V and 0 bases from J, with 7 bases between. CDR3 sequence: CASSIGAGSYEQYF. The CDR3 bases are TGTGCCAGTAGTATAGGAGCCGGCTCCTACGAGCAGTACTTC.

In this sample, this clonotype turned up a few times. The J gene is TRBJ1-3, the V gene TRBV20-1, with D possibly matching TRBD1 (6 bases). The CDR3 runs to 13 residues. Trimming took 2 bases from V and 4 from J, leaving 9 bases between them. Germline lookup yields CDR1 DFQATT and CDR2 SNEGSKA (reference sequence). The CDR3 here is CSARQGQGNTIYF. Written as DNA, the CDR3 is TGCAGTGCTAGACAGGGGCAAGGAAACACCATATATTTT.

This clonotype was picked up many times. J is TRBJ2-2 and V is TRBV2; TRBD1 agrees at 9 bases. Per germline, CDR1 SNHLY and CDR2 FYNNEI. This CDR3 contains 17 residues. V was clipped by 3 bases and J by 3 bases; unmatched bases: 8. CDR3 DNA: TGTGCCAGCAGTGACTGGGGGACAGGGTGGGACACCGGGGAGCTGTTTTTT. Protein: CASSDWGTGWDTGELFF.

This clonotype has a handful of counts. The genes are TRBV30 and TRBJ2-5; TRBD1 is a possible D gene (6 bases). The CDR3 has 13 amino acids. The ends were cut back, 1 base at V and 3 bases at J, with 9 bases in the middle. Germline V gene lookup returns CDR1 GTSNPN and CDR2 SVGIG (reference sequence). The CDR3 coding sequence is TGTGCCTGGAGTGGAGGGGGAGAAGAGACCCAGTACTTC. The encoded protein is CAWSGGGEETQYF.